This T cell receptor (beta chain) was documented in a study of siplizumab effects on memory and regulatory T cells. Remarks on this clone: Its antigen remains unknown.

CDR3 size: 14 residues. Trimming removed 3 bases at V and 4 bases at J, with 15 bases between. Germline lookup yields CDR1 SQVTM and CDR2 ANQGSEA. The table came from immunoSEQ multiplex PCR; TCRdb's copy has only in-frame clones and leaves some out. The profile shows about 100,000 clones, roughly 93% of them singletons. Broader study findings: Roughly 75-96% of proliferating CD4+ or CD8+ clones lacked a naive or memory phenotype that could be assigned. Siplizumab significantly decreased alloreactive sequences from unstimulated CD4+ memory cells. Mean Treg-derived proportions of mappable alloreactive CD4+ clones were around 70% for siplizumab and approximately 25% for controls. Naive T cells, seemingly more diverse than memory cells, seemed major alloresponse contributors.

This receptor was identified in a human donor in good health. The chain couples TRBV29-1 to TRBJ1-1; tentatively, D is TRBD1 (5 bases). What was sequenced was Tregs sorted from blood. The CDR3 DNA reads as TGCAGCGTTGATGGTGCCAGGAGGGGCACTGAAGCTTTCTTT. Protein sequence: CSVDGARRGTEAFF.